This entry is about one T cell receptor (beta chain). This clone's antigen is unknown. No clone much larger than this one lies a single base away; base qualities are absent. This record comes from a study of T cell responses to AZD1222 COVID-19 vaccine (dated by TCRdb to the early 2020s). For context, the study as a whole: A total of more than 230 trial participants underwent TCR sequencing, of whom approximately 210 received two doses of AZD1222 and around 25 received two doses of the MenACWY control vaccine. Enrollment into the trials was organized by age into subgroups of 18-55, 56-69 and 70-plus years, and those subgroups contained roughly 150, 30 and 60 TCR-sequenced participants, respectively.

The sample's time point label, in plain terms: about 28 days (+/-7) after the second vaccine dose. AZD1222 recipients given second doses at about 4 weeks or at about 12 weeks were pooled, since spike-specific TCR depth and breadth were not found to differ between the two schedules. Vaccinee samples were obtained from the UK trials COV001 and COV002, which included a single-blind randomized controlled phase 2/3 trial of AZD1222 (ChAdOx1 nCoV-19) in healthy adults. For TCRbeta chain sequencing, PBMC samples from trial participants were taken at day 0 and at day 28 after the second dose. Findings and caveats that apply to the study as a whole: The whole spike protein was spanned by vaccine-associated CD4 TCRs, and dominant responses were seen in regions 160-218 and 743-854. After two AZD1222 doses, spike-specific TCR breadth and depth were significantly higher than at day 0 and than in MenACWY recipients. Most participants were white British and females outnumbered males, and the authors suggested that clonal diversity may have been underestimated. The 56-69-year group was small, and its depth increase did not reach significance, likely because of low power. Reportedly, close to half of the unique spike-specific TCRs recognized epitopes lying outside the regions that are mutated in the B.1.351 and B.1.1.7 variants. No day 14 peak-response samples were available, so repertoires were characterized only after the peak T cell response. Conclusions about previously exposed vaccinees are limited, since just a handful of AZD1222 recipients were seropositive for SARS-CoV-2 at baseline.

The CDR3 regions of human TCRbeta chains were analyzed by immunosequencing. For the original study's pipeline: Repertoire TCRs were checked for matches against a reference library of SARS-CoV-2-specific TCRs that had been generated using the MIRA antigen-specificity platform. Breadth meant the fraction of unique TCRs that were SARS-CoV-2-associated, whereas depth meant the fraction of total T cells that were SARS-CoV-2-associated. Each spike-specific TCR was assigned to its reactive spike region and to a CD4 or CD8 class using the MIRA data. Log10-transformed breadth and depth values were compared by one-way ANOVA with Sidak's multiple comparisons tests. TCRdb took this table from immuneACCESS and kept in-frame rearrangements with V and J called. Such tables lack part of the clones; where checked against another copy, unresolved V genes explain under half of the gap, and the rest is unexplained. Clone size and the V and J calls come from that table; the DNA yielded D and trimming. This sample has approximately 150,000 clones in its table, and 94% of those were observed once. The ten largest make up just over 5% of the sample.

The sequences come from peripheral blood, collected 28 days after the second AZD1222 dose. The sequence was collected from an adult who received the AZD1222 COVID-19 vaccine.

The nucleotides are TGTGCCAGCAGCGAAGTTTTACGACAGGGGACTCAAGAGACCCAGTACTTC. This codes for CASSEVLRQGTQETQYF. This chain is built from TRBV4-2 and TRBJ2-5, and 8 junctional nucleotides match TRBD1. The CDR3, from cysteine to phenylalanine, totals 17 residues. The read is trimmed to its CDR3 DNA, 51 bases read in frame from base 1. Germline trimming: 5 bases from V, 2 bases from J; junction bases outside gene matches: 13. CDR1 and CDR2 are drawn from the germline V gene: LGHNA, YNFKEQ.